This T cell receptor (beta chain) came from a study of Ad26.COV2.S vaccination and SARS-CoV-2 variants. CDR1 and CDR2 from the germline V gene are LNHDA and SQIVND (reference sequence). V shed 4 bases and J shed 2 bases, with 9 bases lying between them. CDR3 length: 13 amino acids. Treatment given: roughly 19 received Ad26.COV2.S at low or high dose, single or two shots; about 5 received placebo; per-sample allocation not given. The study sampled participants on day 63 after the first vaccine or placebo injection. The method was immunoSEQ multiplex PCR; TCRdb's version includes in-frame clones alone and lacks a portion of them. Of some 410,000 clones in the sample, over 80% were seen once.

This receptor was identified in a person between 18 and 65 years old who received the Ad26.COV2.S COVID-19 vaccine or a placebo. The starting material was peripheral blood, obtained in a trial of Ad26.COV2.S vaccine versus placebo. This chain joins TRBV19 and TRBJ2-7; no firm D call. CDR3 sequence: CASSSTGAYEQYF. DNA of the CDR3: TGTGCCAGTAGTAGTACTGGTGCCTACGAGCAGTACTTC.